Presented here are 26 T cell receptor beta chains from one specimen sequenced in a study of shared clonotypes between healthy human individuals. The assay was immunoSEQ multiplex PCR, and TCRdb's table has in-frame clones only and misses some. The sample contains roughly 2.4 million clones, approximately 95% of which appear only once. The sample was naive CD4+ T cells sorted from blood. Specified subset: CD45RA+ positively selected. The source of these receptors is a man aged 18 to 30 in good health.

Remarks on this clone: Distinct nucleotide sequences in the sample also encode this CDR3. This chain connects TRBV5-4 to TRBJ1-3; weak D call: TRBD1 (5 bases). V was cut by 0 bases and J by 0 bases, with 7 bases left in between. The CDR3 runs to 15 residues. Looked up from germline, CDR1 is SGHNT and CDR2 is YYREEE (reference sequence). CDR3 in amino acids: CASSLGGISGNTIYF. For the CDR3, the DNA is TGTGCCAGCAGCTTGGGGGGGATCTCTGGAAACACCATATATTTT.

A single count supports this clone. J is TRBJ2-5 and V is TRBV30; 7 nucleotides match TRBD2. Germline V lookup: CDR1 GTSNPN, CDR2 SVGIG (reference sequence). The CDR3 is 14 residues long. Trimming at V came to 5 bases and at J to 2 bases, leaving 8 bases not matched to a gene. The CDR3, as DNA: TGTGCCTGGGGCTCCGGGACTACTCAAGAGACCCAGTACTTC. Amino acids: CAWGSGTTQETQYF.

The chain carries TRBV5-6 and TRBJ1-1; 7 bases align to TRBD1. V shed 4 bases and J 0 bases; nucleotides not matched to a gene: 9. Germline assignment: CDR1 SGHDT and CDR2 YYEEEE. The CDR3 consists of 16 residues. The CDR3: CASSNIQGGLNTEAFF. CDR3 coding DNA: TGTGCCAGCAGCAACATTCAAGGGGGCTTGAACACTGAAGCTTTCTTT.

The genes are TRBV6-1 and TRBJ2-7, with TRBD2 matching 11 bases. Germline CDR1 MNHNS, CDR2 SASEGT. V shed 4 bases, J shed 0 bases, and the junction held 8 bases outside the gene matches. This CDR3 region has 17 residues. The CDR3 protein is CASSAKGLAGFSYEQYF. CDR3 DNA sequence: TGTGCCAGCAGTGCGAAAGGACTAGCGGGCTTCTCCTACGAGCAGTACTTC.

The V call is TRBV7-2, the J call TRBJ2-2; no clear D. The CDR3 has 18 residues. Germline loops: CDR1 SGHTA, CDR2 FQGNSA. V was pared by 4 bases and J by 1 base, with 19 bases between. CDR3 bases: TGTGCCAGCAGCTCGGACCGTTTTGGCCAGAAGAACACCGGGGAGCTGTTTTTT. Residues: CASSSDRFGQKNTGELFF.

The CDR3 coding sequence is TGTGCCAGCAGTCCCGCGTACCAAGAGACCCAGTACTTC. It translates to CASSPAYQETQYF. V is TRBV6-1 and J is TRBJ2-5; D gene ambiguous. The V gene lost 5 bases and the J gene lost 0 bases, with 7 bases spanning the gap. There are 13 residues in the CDR3. CDR1 MNHNS and CDR2 SASEGT come from the germline V gene.

This chain links TRBV28 with TRBJ2-7; TRBD1 aligns across 7 bases. The V segment lost 3 bases and the J segment 1 base; nucleotides outside the gene matches: 6. This CDR3 is built from 15 residues. Per the germline V gene, CDR1 is MDHEN and CDR2 is SYDVKM. The CDR3 nucleotides are TGTGCCAGCAGTTTTTCGACAGGGCGGTCCTACGAGCAGTACTTC. Protein product: CASSFSTGRSYEQYF. The entire variable domain, with the rest obtained from reference TRBV28 and TRBJ2-7, is as follows: DVKVTQSSRYLVKRTGEKVFLECVQDMDHENMFWYRQDPGLGLRLIYFSYDVKMKEKGDIPEGYSVSREKKERFSLILESASTNQTSMYLCASSFSTGRSYEQYFGPGTRLTVT.

This chain links TRBV11-2 with TRBJ2-5, with 10 bases aligning to TRBD2. The trim removed 4 bases at V and 3 bases at J, leaving 5 bases unmatched. This CDR3 contains 15 residues. Per the germline V gene, CDR1 is SGHAT and CDR2 is FQNNGV. The CDR3 loop is CASSSNGLAEETQYF. The CDR3 DNA reads TGTGCCAGCAGCTCGAATGGACTAGCGGAAGAGACCCAGTACTTC.

The rearrangement joins TRBV25-1 to TRBJ2-5; TRBD1 aligns across 7 bases. This CDR3 has 15 residues. The V segment lost 1 base and the J segment 14 bases; nucleotides outside the gene matches: 16. Germline V gene sequence: CDR1 MGHDK, CDR2 SYGVNS. The CDR3 coding sequence is TGTGCCAGCAGTGAATGGGGCTTAGGGGACAGCGCGTTTTACTTC. Protein sequence: CASSEWGLGDSAFYF.

The chain recombines TRBV5-1 with TRBJ2-2; maybe TRBD2 (5 bases). Trimming left V 4 bases short and J 2 bases short, with 9 bases between. CDR3 size: 14 residues. Per germline, CDR1 SGHRS and CDR2 YFSETQ. The CDR3 region has the DNA TGCGCCAGCAGCGAAACTAGTAACACCGGGGAGCTGTTTTTT. It codes for CASSETSNTGELFF.

The chain has TRBV6-6 and TRBJ1-1; TRBD1 aligns across 8 bases. With 2 bases clipped from V and 4 bases from J, the junction kept 6 bases outside the gene matches. The germline CDR1 and CDR2 sequences are MNHNY and SVGAGI (reference sequence). This CDR3 has 15 residues. The CDR3 DNA reads TGTGCCAGCAGTTACGGACAGGGAAGAGTCACTGAAGCTTTCTTT. This gives the protein CASSYGQGRVTEAFF.

On this clone itself: Different DNA sequences within this sample yield the same CDR3. The rearrangement links TRBV29-1 to TRBJ2-5; TRBD1 matches 7 bases. The J call may be faulty, since TRBJ2-7 better matches the DNA end. In germline, CDR1 is SQVTM, CDR2 ANQGSEA. This CDR3 has 13 amino acids. CDR3 sequence (DNA): TGCAGCGTTGAAGGGACAGGTCCCTACGAGCAGTACTTC. Its protein is CSVEGTGPYEQYF.

This chain joins TRBV14 and TRBJ1-6, with D perhaps matching TRBD1 (5 bases). V lost 7 bases and J 5 bases, leaving 9 bases between the germline ends. Germline loops: CDR1 SGHDN, CDR2 FVKESK. The CDR3 loop spans 13 amino acids. The CDR3 here is CASNQGNNSPLHF. The CDR3 DNA reads as TGTGCCAGCAACCAGGGAAATAATTCACCCCTCCACTTT.

The CDR3 spells CSAAGQTNEKLFF. The CDR3 DNA reads TGCAGCGCGGCGGGACAAACTAATGAAAAACTGTTTTTT. This chain links TRBV29-1 with TRBJ1-4, with a tentative D call TRBD1 (6 bases). Germline CDR1 SQVTM, CDR2 ANQGSEA. V gave up 7 bases and J gave up 1 base, with 10 bases separating them. CDR3 size: 13 residues.

The chain couples TRBV5-1 to TRBJ1-2; the D gene is possibly TRBD1 (5 bases). V dropped 5 bases and J dropped 0 bases, with 20 bases sitting between them. The CDR3 spans 17 residues. Germline loops: CDR1 SGHRS, CDR2 YFSETQ. The CDR3 bases are TGCGCCAGCAGTAGTACGGTAGGGGCTAATCCTAACTATGGCTACACCTTC. This translates into CASSSTVGANPNYGYTF.

The chain carries TRBV19 and TRBJ2-7, with D maybe TRBD2 (6 bases). Trimming cost V 5 bases and J 3 bases, with 14 bases left between them. The CDR3 loop spans 14 amino acids. Germline CDR1 is LNHDA and CDR2 is SQIVND (reference sequence). The DNA of the CDR3 is TGTGCCAGTAGTCTGAGAACTAGCCTCTACGAGCAGTACTTC. This translates into CASSLRTSLYEQYF.

The genes are TRBV7-2 and TRBJ2-7; D may match TRBD1 or TRBD2 (6 bases each). The CDR3 sequence is 15 residues long. Trimming left V 4 bases short and J 5 bases short, with 18 bases between. The germline V gene encodes CDR1 SGHTA and CDR2 FQGNSA. For the CDR3, the DNA is TGTGCCAGCAGCTCTATCGGGGGACACGGTAACGAGCAGTACTTC. Protein sequence: CASSSIGGHGNEQYF.

This chain joins TRBV4-1 and TRBJ1-1; D call uncertain. The CDR3 has 15 residues. Trimming pared 4 bases from V and 7 bases from J, leaving 19 bases between. CDR1 MGHRA and CDR2 YSYEKL come from the germline V gene. The CDR3 region has the DNA TGCGCCAGCAGCCGGGGATACAAGGTGGGGATTGAAGCTTTCTTT. This gives the protein CASSRGYKVGIEAFF.

The V gene is TRBV29-1, the J gene TRBJ2-5, with 15 nucleotides matching TRBD2. Per germline, CDR1 SQVTM and CDR2 ANQGSEA. Trimming removed 6 bases from V and 1 base from J; junction bases left unmatched: 9. The CDR3 is 17 amino acids. This chain's CDR3 is CSVRGLAGGTRQETQYF. As DNA, the CDR3 is TGCAGCGTCAGGGGACTAGCGGGAGGAACCCGCCAAGAGACCCAGTACTTC.

This sequence joins TRBV6-1 and TRBJ2-7; D is perhaps TRBD1 (5 bases). This CDR3 has 15 amino acids. V was pared by 0 bases and J by 6 bases, with 15 bases between. Germline V gene data show CDR1 as MNHNS and CDR2 as SASEGT. The CDR3 bases are TGTGCCAGCAGTGAAGCGTCAGGGCCCCGCCCCGAGCAGTACTTC. This gives the protein CASSEASGPRPEQYF.

The CDR3 loop is CASRGHWNTEAFF. The CDR3, as DNA: TGTGCCAGCAGGGGCCATTGGAACACTGAAGCTTTCTTT. This rearrangement joins TRBV5-4 to TRBJ1-1; D not certain. The CDR3 length is 13 residues. The V gene's germline CDR1 is SGHNT and CDR2 YYREEE (reference sequence). V shed 5 bases and J shed 1 base, with 9 bases lying between them.

The chain joins TRBV5-1 to TRBJ2-1, with D perhaps matching TRBD1 (6 bases). V was trimmed by 0 bases and J by 8 bases, leaving 15 bases between them. The germline CDR1 and CDR2 sequences are SGHRS and YFSETQ. This CDR3 is 15 amino acids long. The CDR3 protein is CASSLAPGVNDEQFF. The CDR3 bases are TGCGCCAGCAGCTTGGCACCAGGGGTCAACGATGAGCAGTTCTTC. Full variable domain (missing parts from reference TRBV5-1 and TRBJ2-1): KAGVTQTPRYLIKTRGQQVTLSCSPISGHRSVSWYQQTPGQGLQFLFEYFSETQRNKGNFPGRFSGRQFSNSRSEMNVSTLELGDSALYLCASSLAPGVNDEQFFGPGTRLTVL.

The chain carries TRBV6-1 and TRBJ1-1; D is unresolved. V lost 4 bases and J lost 1, with 7 bases in between. CDR1 and CDR2 from the germline V gene are MNHNS and SASEGT. This CDR3 spans 13 amino acids. CDR3 DNA sequence: TGTGCCAGCAGTGGGCAGCAGAACACTGAAGCTTTCTTT. Translating gives CASSGQQNTEAFF.

The genes are TRBV5-4 and TRBJ2-2, with D perhaps TRBD2 (6 bases). V gave up 7 bases and J gave up 4 bases, with 17 bases separating them. The CDR3 has 15 residues. Germline values: CDR1 SGHNT, CDR2 YYREEE (reference sequence). For the CDR3, the DNA is TGTGCCAGCTATAACGGGGGTCTCGGCACCGGGGAGCTGTTTTTT. Its translation: CASYNGGLGTGELFF. Looking up the rest from reference TRBV5-4 and TRBJ2-2 gives the full variable domain: ETGVTQSPTHLIKTRGQQVTLRCSSQSGHNTVSWYQQALGQGPQFIFQYYREEENGRGNFPPRFSGLQFPNYSSELNVNALELDDSALYLCASYNGGLGTGELFFGEGSRLTVL.

The J gene is TRBJ2-6, the V gene TRBV10-3; 8 nucleotides match TRBD1. V gave up 2 bases and J gave up 2 bases; unmatched junction bases: 8. This CDR3 region has 18 residues. In germline, CDR1 is ENHRY, CDR2 SYGVKD. DNA of the CDR3: TGTGCCATCAGTGAGCTCCAGCAGGGGGCGGCTGGGGCCAACGTCCTGACTTTC. Protein: CAISELQQGAAGANVLTF.

The chain carries TRBV6-5 and TRBJ1-4; D remains unclear. V lost 0 bases and J 0 bases, leaving 8 bases between the germline ends. This CDR3 comprises 16 residues. Germline CDR1 MNHEY, CDR2 SVGAGI. CDR3 sequence: CASSYSSGATNEKLFF. CDR3 nucleotides: TGTGCCAGCAGTTACTCGAGCGGTGCAACTAATGAAAAACTGTTTTTT.